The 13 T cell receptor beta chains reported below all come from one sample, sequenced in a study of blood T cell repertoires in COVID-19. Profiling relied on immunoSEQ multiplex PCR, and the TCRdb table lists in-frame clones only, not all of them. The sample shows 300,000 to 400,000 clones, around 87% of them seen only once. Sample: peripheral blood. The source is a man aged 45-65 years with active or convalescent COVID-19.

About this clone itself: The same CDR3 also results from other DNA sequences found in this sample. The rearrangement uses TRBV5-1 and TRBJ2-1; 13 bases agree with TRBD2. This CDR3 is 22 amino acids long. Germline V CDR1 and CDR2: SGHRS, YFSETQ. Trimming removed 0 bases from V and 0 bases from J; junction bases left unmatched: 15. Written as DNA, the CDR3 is TGCGCCAGCAGCTTGGGACTAGCGGGGGGTCGGCTAGATAGGAGCTCCTACAATGAGCAGTTCTTC. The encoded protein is CASSLGLAGGRLDRSSYNEQFF.

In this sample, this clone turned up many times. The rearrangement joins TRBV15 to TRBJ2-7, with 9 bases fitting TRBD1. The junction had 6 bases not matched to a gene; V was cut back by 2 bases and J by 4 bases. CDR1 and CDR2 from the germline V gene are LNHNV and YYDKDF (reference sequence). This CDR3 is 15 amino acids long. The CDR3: CATSRLTGTGYEQYF. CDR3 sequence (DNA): TGTGCCACCAGCAGATTGACCGGGACAGGGTACGAGCAGTACTTC.

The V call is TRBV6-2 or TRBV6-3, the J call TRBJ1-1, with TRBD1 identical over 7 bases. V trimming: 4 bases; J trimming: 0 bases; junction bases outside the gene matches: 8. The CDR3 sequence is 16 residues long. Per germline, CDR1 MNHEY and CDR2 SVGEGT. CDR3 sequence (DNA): TGTGCCAGCAGTTTCCTGACAGGGAGGATGAACACTGAAGCTTTCTTT. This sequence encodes CASSFLTGRMNTEAFF.

Written as DNA, the CDR3 is TGTGCCAGCTCACCTCAGGGGATTCAGCCCCAGCATTTT. Its translation: CASSPQGIQPQHF. The V call is TRBV18, the J call TRBJ1-5; TRBD1 is a possible D gene (6 bases). CDR1 is KGHSH and CDR2 is LQKENI in the germline V gene. Trimming pared 3 bases from V and 6 bases from J, leaving 9 bases between. This CDR3 has 13 amino acids.

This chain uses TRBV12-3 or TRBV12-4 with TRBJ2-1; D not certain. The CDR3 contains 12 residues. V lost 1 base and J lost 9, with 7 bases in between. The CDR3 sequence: CASSLGYGEQFF. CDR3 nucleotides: TGTGCCAGCAGTTTAGGTTACGGTGAGCAGTTCTTC.

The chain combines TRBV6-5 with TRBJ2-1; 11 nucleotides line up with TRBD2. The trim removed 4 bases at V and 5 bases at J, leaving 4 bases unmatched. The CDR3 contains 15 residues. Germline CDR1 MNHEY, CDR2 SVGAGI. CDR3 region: CASSLAGGPNNEQFF. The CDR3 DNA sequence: TGTGCCAGCAGTTTAGCGGGAGGGCCGAACAATGAGCAGTTCTTC.

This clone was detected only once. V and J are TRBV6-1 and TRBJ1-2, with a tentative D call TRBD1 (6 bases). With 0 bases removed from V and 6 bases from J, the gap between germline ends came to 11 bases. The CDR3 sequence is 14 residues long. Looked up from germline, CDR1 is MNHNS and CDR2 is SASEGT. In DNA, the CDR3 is TGTGCCAGCAGTGAAGCATACAGGGTGAATGGCTACACCTTC. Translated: CASSEAYRVNGYTF.

CDR3 in DNA: TGTGCCAGCCGAAGGACAGGGGACACTGAAGCTTTCTTT. Its translation is CASRRTGDTEAFF. The chain employs TRBV18 and TRBJ1-1; TRBD1 aligns across 9 bases. Germline CDR1 reads KGHSH; CDR2 reads LQKENI. V shed 8 bases, J shed 3 bases, and the junction held 4 bases outside the gene matches. CDR3 length equals 13 residues.

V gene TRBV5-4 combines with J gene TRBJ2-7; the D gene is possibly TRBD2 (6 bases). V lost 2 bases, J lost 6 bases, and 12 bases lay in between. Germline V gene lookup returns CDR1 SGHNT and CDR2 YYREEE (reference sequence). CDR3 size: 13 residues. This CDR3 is CASSFSGGTEQYF. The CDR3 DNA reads TGTGCCAGCAGCTTCTCCGGGGGAACCGAGCAGTACTTC.

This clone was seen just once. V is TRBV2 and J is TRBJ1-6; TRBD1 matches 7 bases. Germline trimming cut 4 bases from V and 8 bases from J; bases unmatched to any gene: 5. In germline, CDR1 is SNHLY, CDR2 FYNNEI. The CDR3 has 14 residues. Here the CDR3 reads CASSGDSSDSPLHF. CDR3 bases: TGTGCCAGCAGTGGGGACAGCTCGGATTCACCCCTCCACTTT.

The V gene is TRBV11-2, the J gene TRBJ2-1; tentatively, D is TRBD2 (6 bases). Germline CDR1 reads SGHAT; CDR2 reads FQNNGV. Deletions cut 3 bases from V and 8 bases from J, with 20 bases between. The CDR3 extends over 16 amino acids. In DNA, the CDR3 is TGTGCCAGCAGCTTCTATACCGGGACTCAAGGGGATGAGCAGTTCTTC. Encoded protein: CASSFYTGTQGDEQFF.

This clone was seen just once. The CDR3 sequence: CASPPGGQGNRGNTEAFF. As DNA, the CDR3 is TGTGCCAGCCCCCCAGGGGGGCAGGGTAATCGAGGGAACACTGAAGCTTTCTTT. J is TRBJ1-1 and V is TRBV21-1; the table's D call TRBD1 went unverified against the DNA. TRBV21-1 is annotated as a pseudogene. CDR3 size: 18 residues.

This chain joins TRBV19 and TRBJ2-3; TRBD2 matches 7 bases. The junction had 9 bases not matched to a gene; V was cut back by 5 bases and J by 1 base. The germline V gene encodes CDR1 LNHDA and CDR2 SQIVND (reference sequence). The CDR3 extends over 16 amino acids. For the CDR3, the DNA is TGTGCCAGTAGTCCCCGCCTGAGCGGGGGCACAGATACGCAGTATTTT. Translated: CASSPRLSGGTDTQYF.